A single sample is the source of the 22 T cell receptor beta chains below, sequenced in a study of control samples from healthy donors and cancer patients. This table comes from immunoSEQ multiplex PCR, and its TCRdb copy is limited to in-frame clones, with some not included. In the table there are 100,000 to 150,000 clones, around 92% of which are singletons. The sample was PBMCs. All receptors come from a man over 45 with head and neck cancer.

The V and J genes are TRBV19 and TRBJ1-2; unclear D gene. This CDR3 region has 11 residues. Trimming left V 3 bases short and J 8 bases short, with 7 bases between. CDR1 LNHDA and CDR2 SQIVND come from the germline V gene (reference sequence). For the CDR3, the DNA is TGTGCCAGTAGTATTGGAGGGGGCTACACCTTC. Protein product: CASSIGGGYTF.

Worth noting for this clone: The junction shows a germline mismatch at one end, possibly a read error. This sequence joins TRBV27 and TRBJ2-7, with 7 bases that match TRBD1. CDR1 and CDR2 (germline): MNHEY, SMNVEV (reference sequence). The CDR3 totals 13 residues. The CDR3 here is CASTPGDRVSWDF. CDR3 nucleotide sequence: TGTGCCAGCACCCCCGGAGACAGGGTTTCATGGGACTTC.

The chain employs TRBV20-1 and TRBJ1-3; the D gene is possibly TRBD1 (5 bases). The CDR3 sequence is 15 residues long. V lost 3 bases and J 0 bases, leaving 12 bases between the germline ends. Germline lookup yields CDR1 DFQATT and CDR2 SNEGSKA (reference sequence). CDR3 region: CSASSGGNSGNTIYF. As DNA, the CDR3 is TGCAGTGCTAGTTCCGGGGGGAACTCTGGAAACACCATATATTTT.

This clone was detected only a few times. This chain joins TRBV5-1 and TRBJ2-4, with TRBD2 as a possible D gene (5 bases). Trimming took off 4 bases at V and 8 bases at J, with 16 bases between the two ends. CDR1 SGHRS and CDR2 YFSETQ come from the germline V gene. The CDR3 has 14 amino acids. The DNA of the CDR3 is TGCGCCAGCAGCCTGGGCCCTGTGGAGGACATTCAGTACTTC. Encoded protein: CASSLGPVEDIQYF.

Here the CDR3 DNA reads TGTGCCAGCAGTTTGCACGGCGCGGTGGATGGAAACACCATATATTTT. The encoded protein is CASSLHGAVDGNTIYF. The chain links TRBV27 to TRBJ1-3; the D is unclear. Trimming took off 3 bases at V and 3 bases at J, with 15 bases between the two ends. CDR1 and CDR2 (germline): MNHEY, SMNVEV (reference sequence). The CDR3 totals 16 residues.

The V call is TRBV5-1, the J call TRBJ2-1; TRBD2 agrees at 10 bases. The J segment lost 7 bases and the V segment lost 2 bases, leaving 6 bases of the junction unmatched. CDR3 length: 15 residues. The germline V gene has CDR1 SGHRS and CDR2 YFSETQ. In nucleotides, the CDR3 is TGCGCCAGCAGCTTACTAGCGGGGTTAGAGAATGAGCAGTTCTTC. It codes for CASSLLAGLENEQFF. The full variable domain, in which reference TRBV5-1 and TRBJ2-1 provide the parts outside the CDR3, is KAGVTQTPRYLIKTRGQQVTLSCSPISGHRSVSWYQQTPGQGLQFLFEYFSETQRNKGNFPGRFSGRQFSNSRSEMNVSTLELGDSALYLCASSLLAGLENEQFFGPGTRLTVL.

The genes are TRBV5-1 and TRBJ1-1; maybe TRBD1 (6 bases). Germline assignment: CDR1 SGHRS and CDR2 YFSETQ. The CDR3 extends over 14 amino acids. V dropped 4 bases and J dropped 6 bases, with 16 bases sitting between them. The CDR3 bases are TGCGCCAGCAGCATCGATACAGGGAGCGCTGAAGCTTTCTTT. This sequence encodes CASSIDTGSAEAFF.

In this sample, this clone turned up once. V and J are TRBV19 and TRBJ2-6; D tentatively fits TRBD1 or TRBD2 (5 bases each). The germline V and J ends were trimmed by 11 bases and 0 bases, with 11 bases remaining between them. Germline CDR1 LNHDA, CDR2 SQIVND (reference sequence). The CDR3 loop spans 14 amino acids. The DNA for the CDR3 is TGTGCCGGACTCGACAGCTCTGGGGCCAACGTCCTGACTTTC. It translates to CAGLDSSGANVLTF.

The chain employs TRBV25-1 and TRBJ2-5; D unclear. Germline assignment: CDR1 MGHDK and CDR2 SYGVNS. V lost 5 bases and J 4 bases, leaving 14 bases between the germline ends. This CDR3 has 14 amino acids. CDR3 in amino acids: CASSKPRHGETQYF. DNA of the CDR3: TGTGCCAGCAGTAAACCCCGACACGGAGAGACCCAGTACTTC.

The chain links TRBV6-5 to TRBJ1-1; D uncertain. Trimming pared 5 bases from V and 8 bases from J, leaving 15 bases between. This CDR3 region has 13 residues. CDR1 MNHEY and CDR2 SVGAGI come from the germline V gene. The CDR3 bases are TGTGCCAGCAGTCCCCCCCTGGGTCGAGAAGCTTTCTTT. This encodes CASSPPLGREAFF.

The V gene is TRBV27, the J gene TRBJ1-5; D is unresolved. V gave up 1 base and J gave up 5 bases, with 9 bases separating them. The CDR3 loop spans 14 amino acids. The V gene's germline CDR1 is MNHEY and CDR2 SMNVEV (reference sequence). CDR3 DNA: TGTGCCAGCAGTTTATTTGGGGAAGATCAGCCCCAGCATTTT. Translating gives CASSLFGEDQPQHF.

This clone was observed a single time. This sequence joins TRBV28 and TRBJ1-5, with D possibly being TRBD1 (5 bases). The germline V and J ends were trimmed by 3 bases and 2 bases, with 14 bases remaining between them. The CDR3 has 16 amino acids. Looked up from germline, CDR1 is MDHEN and CDR2 is SYDVKM. In nucleotides, the CDR3 is TGTGCCAGCAGTTTCGGTACGAGGGGTGGCAATCAGCCCCAGCATTTT. Translating it yields CASSFGTRGGNQPQHF.

This clone has a count of ten or more. The chain carries TRBV7-9 and TRBJ2-2, with unresolved D. The CDR3 is made up of 12 amino acids. V lost 4 bases, J lost 6 bases, and 6 bases lay in between. Germline CDR1 is SEHNR and CDR2 is FQNEAQ (reference sequence). As DNA, the CDR3 is TGTGCCAGCAGCTACCTAGCCGGGGAGCTGTTTTTT. Translating it yields CASSYLAGELFF.

The V gene is TRBV20-1, the J gene TRBJ2-1, with TRBD2 matching over 9 bases. The V and J ends lost 3 bases and 0 bases, in that order; junction bases with no gene match: 12. The CDR3 consists of 18 residues. CDR1 DFQATT and CDR2 SNEGSKA come from the germline V gene (reference sequence). CDR3 DNA sequence: TGCAGTGCTAGTGGTCTAGCGGGGCTCGCTAGCTCCTACAATGAGCAGTTCTTC. It is translated as CSASGLAGLASSYNEQFF.

On this clone itself: The conserved phenylalanine or tryptophan normally closing the CDR3 is absent here, so this likely arose from a read error. Because the CDR3's place on the DNA is in doubt, the DNA is left out and the CDR3 is given as listed by TCRdb. The rearrangement joins TRBV6-4 to TRBJ2-7; the table's D call, TRBD2, was not checked against the DNA. The germline V gene has CDR1 MRHNA and CDR2 SNTAGT. The CDR3 adds up to 10 amino acids, both ends counted. This CDR3 is CASTWDGGNI.

The genes are TRBV28 and TRBJ2-7; D is ambiguous. The CDR3 runs to 12 residues. V lost 6 bases, J lost 7 bases, and 13 bases lay in between. Germline V gives CDR1 MDHEN, CDR2 SYDVKM. CDR3: CASSPSMGEQYF. CDR3 nucleotides: TGTGCCAGCAGCCCTTCCATGGGGGAGCAGTACTTC.

The gene calls are TRBV5-1 and TRBJ2-5; the D gene is possibly TRBD2 (5 bases). V was trimmed by 2 bases and J by 5 bases, leaving 10 bases between them. Germline V gene data show CDR1 as SGHRS and CDR2 as YFSETQ. The length of the CDR3 is 13 residues. In DNA form, the CDR3 reads TGCGCCAGCAGCTTAGAAGGGAGCGAGACCCAGTACTTC. Its protein product is CASSLEGSETQYF.

The chain employs TRBV11-2 and TRBJ1-5, with D unclear. The CDR3 spans 13 residues. Between the trimmed V and J ends, which lost 0 bases and 4 bases, there was a span of 4 bases. Germline V gene sequence: CDR1 SGHAT, CDR2 FQNNGV. The CDR3 protein is CASSLDLNQPQHF. CDR3 nucleotides: TGTGCCAGCAGCTTAGATCTAAATCAGCCCCAGCATTTT.

This clone was found once. This chain uses TRBV18 with TRBJ2-4; possibly TRBD1 for D (5 bases). The CDR3 covers 12 residues. CDR1 KGHSH and CDR2 LQKENI come from the germline V gene. The V end was cut by 5 bases, the J end by 9 bases, with 11 bases between. The CDR3 DNA reads as TGTGCCAGCTCAGGAGACAGAGGCATTCAGTACTTC. It translates to CASSGDRGIQYF.

The V and J genes are TRBV5-6 and TRBJ2-5, with D perhaps matching TRBD1 (5 bases). Deletions cut 4 bases from V and 5 bases from J, with 18 bases between. The CDR3 is made up of 15 amino acids. CDR1 is SGHDT, CDR2 YYEEEE, per germline. This chain's CDR3 is CASSRFLGPGETQYF. For the CDR3, the DNA is TGTGCCAGCAGCCGCTTCCTAGGACCAGGGGAGACCCAGTACTTC.

The chain has TRBV9 and TRBJ1-5; D is perhaps TRBD1 (6 bases). The germline V gene has CDR1 SGDLS and CDR2 YYNGEE. The CDR3 loop spans 15 amino acids. Deletions cut 4 bases from V and 3 bases from J, with 14 bases between. CDR3 DNA: TGTGCCAGCAGCCGAACAGGGTCCGACAATCAGCCCCAGCATTTT. The encoded protein is CASSRTGSDNQPQHF.

V usage is TRBV6-1 and J usage is TRBJ2-3, with D possibly matching TRBD1 (5 bases). The CDR3 has 17 residues. V was shortened by 2 bases and J by 4 bases, with 19 bases between the two germline ends. Germline-derived CDR1 and CDR2 are MNHNS and SASEGT. The CDR3, as DNA: TGTGCCAGCAGTGAAAGTCGGGCAGGGCTGGGGCCAGATACGCAGTATTTT. It encodes CASSESRAGLGPDTQYF.